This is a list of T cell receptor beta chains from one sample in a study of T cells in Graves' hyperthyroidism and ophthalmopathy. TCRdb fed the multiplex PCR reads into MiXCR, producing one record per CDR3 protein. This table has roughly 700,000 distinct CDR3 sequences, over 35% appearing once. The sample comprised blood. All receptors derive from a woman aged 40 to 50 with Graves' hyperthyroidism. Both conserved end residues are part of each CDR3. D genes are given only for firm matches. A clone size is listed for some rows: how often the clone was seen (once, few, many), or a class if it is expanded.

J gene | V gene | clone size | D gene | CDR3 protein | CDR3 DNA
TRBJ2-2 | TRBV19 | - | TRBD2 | CASSVGLAGGPADTGELFF | TGTGCCAGTAGTGTCGGACTAGCGGGAGGGCCGGCGGACACCGGGGAGCTGTTTTTT
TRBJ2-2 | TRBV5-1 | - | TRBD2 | CASSQTSGSGTGELFF | TGCGCCAGCAGCCAGACTAGCGGGAGCGGGACCGGGGAGCTGTTTTTT
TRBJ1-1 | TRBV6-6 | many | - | CASTHGGVAEAFF | TGTGCCAGCACTCATGGGGGGGTCGCTGAAGCTTTCTTT
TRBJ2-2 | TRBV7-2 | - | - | CASSLGAVMDPNTGELFF | TGTGCCAGCAGCTTAGGGGCGGTCATGGATCCGAACACCGGGGAGCTGTTTTTT
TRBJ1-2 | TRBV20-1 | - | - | CSARRQDYGYTF | TGCAGTGCTAGACGACAGGACTATGGCTACACCTTC
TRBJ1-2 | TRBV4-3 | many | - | CASSQVGGHINYGYTF | TGCGCCAGCAGCCAAGTTGGTGGACACATTAACTATGGCTACACCTTC
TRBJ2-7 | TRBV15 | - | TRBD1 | CATSRDRQGFDEQYF | TGTGCCACCAGCAGAGATAGACAGGGTTTTGACGAGCAGTACTTC
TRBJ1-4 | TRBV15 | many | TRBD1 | CATSRSLSDRGGEKLFF | TGTGCCACCAGCAGAAGCCTATCAGACAGGGGTGGTGAAAAACTGTTTTTT
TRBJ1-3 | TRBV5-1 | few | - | CASSFAGVSGNTIYF | TGCGCCAGCAGCTTCGCCGGGGTTTCTGGAAACACCATATATTTT
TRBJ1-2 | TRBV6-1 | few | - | CASSEARGVDGSAGYTF | TGTGCCAGCAGTGAAGCAAGGGGCGTCGACGGGTCAGCTGGCTACACCTTC
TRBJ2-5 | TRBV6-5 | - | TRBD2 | CASSYSPEVEREEETQYF | TGTGCCAGCAGTTACTCCCCCGAGGTCGAGCGGGAAGAAGAGACCCAGTACTTC
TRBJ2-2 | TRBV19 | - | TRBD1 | CASKRTGGRRELFF | TGTGCCAGTAAACGGACAGGGGGCCGTCGGGAGCTGTTTTTT
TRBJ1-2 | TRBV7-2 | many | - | CASSLEGMANYGYTF | TGTGCCAGCAGCTTAGAAGGGATGGCTAACTATGGCTACACCTTC
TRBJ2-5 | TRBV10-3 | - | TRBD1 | CAISVYRDRAPGTQYF | TGTGCCATCAGTGTCTACCGGGACAGGGCGCCCGGGACCCAGTACTTC
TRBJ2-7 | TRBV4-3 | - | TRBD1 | CASSRPGQAYEQYF | TGCGCCAGCAGCAGGCCGGGACAGGCCTACGAGCAGTACTTC
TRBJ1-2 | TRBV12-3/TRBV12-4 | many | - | CASSARWGQDGYTF | TGTGCCAGCAGTGCCCGTTGGGGGCAGGATGGCTACACCTTC
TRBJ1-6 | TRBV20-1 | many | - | CSARVRGIVHSPLHF | TGCAGTGCTAGAGTCCGGGGGATAGTTCATTCACCCCTCCACTTT
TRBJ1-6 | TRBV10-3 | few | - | CAISSESGAGNSPLHF | TGTGCCATCAGCAGTGAGTCGGGAGCAGGGAATTCACCCCTCCACTTT
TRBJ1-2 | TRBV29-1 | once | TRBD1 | CSFRTGGNYGYTF | TGCAGCTTTCGGACAGGGGGTAACTATGGCTACACCTTC
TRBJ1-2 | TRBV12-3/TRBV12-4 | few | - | CASSPGLEGYTF | TGTGCCAGCAGCCCTGGTTTAGAGGGCTACACCTTC
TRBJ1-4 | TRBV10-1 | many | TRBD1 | CASGTGQGDGKLFF | TGCGCCAGCGGTACCGGACAGGGGGATGGAAAACTGTTTTTT
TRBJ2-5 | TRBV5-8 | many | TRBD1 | CASSWGQLWETQYF | TGTGCCAGCAGCTGGGGACAGTTGTGGGAGACCCAGTACTTC
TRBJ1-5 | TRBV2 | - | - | CAISSSGGNRPQHF | TGTGCCATCTCCTCTTCCGGGGGCAATCGGCCCCAGCATTTT
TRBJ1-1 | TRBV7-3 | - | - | CASRPAGSEAFF | TGTGCCAGCAGACCAGCAGGTTCGGAAGCTTTCTTT
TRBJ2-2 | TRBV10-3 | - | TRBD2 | CAISEGLAGVGTGELFF | TGTGCCATCAGTGAGGGACTAGCGGGAGTGGGCACCGGGGAGCTGTTTTTT
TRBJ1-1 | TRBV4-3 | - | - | CASSQERFPGTANTEAFF | TGCGCCAGCAGCCAAGAGCGTTTTCCAGGAACAGCGAACACTGAAGCTTTCTTT
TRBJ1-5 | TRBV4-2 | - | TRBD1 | CASSQGTGVVNQPQHF | TGTGCCAGCAGCCAGGGGACAGGGGTGGTCAATCAGCCCCAGCATTTT
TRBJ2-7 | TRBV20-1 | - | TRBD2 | CSARERASGNAEQYF | TGCAGTGCTAGAGAGCGGGCTAGCGGGAACGCCGAGCAGTACTTC
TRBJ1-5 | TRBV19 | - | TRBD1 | CASSIFGDRGLQPQHF | TGTGCCAGTAGTATATTTGGGGACAGGGGGCTTCAGCCCCAGCATTTT
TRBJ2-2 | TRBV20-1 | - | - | CSARGWRANTGELFF | TGCAGTGCTAGAGGTTGGCGGGCGAACACCGGGGAGCTGTTTTTT
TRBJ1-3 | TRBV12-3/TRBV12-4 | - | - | CASSLRDGGNTIYF | TGTGCCAGCAGTCTCCGGGACGGAGGAAACACCATATATTTT
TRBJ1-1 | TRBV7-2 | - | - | CASSLGIMNTEAFF | TGTGCCAGCAGCCTGGGGATCATGAACACTGAAGCTTTCTTT
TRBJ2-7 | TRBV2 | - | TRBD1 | CASSLARGHYEQYF | TGTGCCAGCAGTCTTGCCAGGGGGCACTACGAGCAGTACTTC
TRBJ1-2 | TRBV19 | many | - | CASASTGQGYGYTF | TGTGCCAGTGCCTCCACGGGGCAGGGCTATGGCTACACCTTC
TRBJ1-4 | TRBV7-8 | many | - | CASSRSTNEKLFF | TGTGCCAGCAGCAGGTCAACTAATGAAAAACTGTTTTTT
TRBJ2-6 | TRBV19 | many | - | CASTSISSGANVLTF | TGTGCCAGTACCTCAATCTCCTCTGGGGCCAACGTCCTGACTTTC
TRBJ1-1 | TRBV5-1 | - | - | CASSPNPGGNTEAFF | TGCGCCAGCAGCCCCAATCCGGGCGGAAACACTGAAGCTTTCTTT
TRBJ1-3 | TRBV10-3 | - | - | CAATRVPGNTIYF | TGTGCCGCCACCAGGGTCCCTGGAAACACCATATATTTT
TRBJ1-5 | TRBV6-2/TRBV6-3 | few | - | CASSYGAFGSNQPQHF | TGTGCCAGCAGTTACGGGGCGTTCGGAAGCAATCAGCCCCAGCATTTT
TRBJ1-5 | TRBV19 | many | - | CASNWAGSNQPQHF | TGTGCCAGTAATTGGGCGGGTAGCAATCAGCCCCAGCATTTT
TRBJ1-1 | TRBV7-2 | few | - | CAWSRLGGLMNTEAFF | TGTGCCTGGAGTCGCCTCGGGGGGCTAATGAACACTGAAGCTTTCTTT
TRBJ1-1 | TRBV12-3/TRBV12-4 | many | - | CASSLAGKTEAFF | TGTGCCAGCAGTTTAGCCGGGAAGACTGAAGCTTTCTTT
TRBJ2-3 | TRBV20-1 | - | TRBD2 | CSASRAGDDTDTQYF | TGCAGTGCTAGTAGAGCGGGAGATGACACAGATACGCAGTATTTT